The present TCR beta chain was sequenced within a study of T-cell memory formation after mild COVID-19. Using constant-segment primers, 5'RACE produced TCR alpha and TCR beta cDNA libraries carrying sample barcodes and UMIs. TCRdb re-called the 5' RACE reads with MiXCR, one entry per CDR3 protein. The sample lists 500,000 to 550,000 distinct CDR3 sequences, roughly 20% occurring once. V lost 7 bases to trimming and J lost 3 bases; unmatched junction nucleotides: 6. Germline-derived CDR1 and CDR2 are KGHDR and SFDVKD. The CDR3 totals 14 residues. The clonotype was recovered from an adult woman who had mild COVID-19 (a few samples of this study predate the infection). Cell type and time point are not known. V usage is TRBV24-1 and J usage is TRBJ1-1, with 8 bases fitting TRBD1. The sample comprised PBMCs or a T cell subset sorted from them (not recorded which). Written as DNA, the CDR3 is TGTGCCACCAGCTCAGGGGGCCTGGACACTGAAGCTTTCTTT. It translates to CATSSGGLDTEAFF.